Following are 14 T cell receptor beta chains from one sample sequenced in a study of CXCR3-negative and CXCR3-positive naive CD8 T cells. Through 5' RACE with UMI labels, the TRB cDNA libraries were prepared. Following a re-call of the 5' RACE reads, TCRdb has one entry per CDR3 protein and lacks DNA. This sample's clone table lists 43,000 or so distinct CDR3 sequences. Sequencing was done on a sample of naive CXCR3- CD8+ T cells from blood. Subset: CD45RO-CCR7+CD27+CD95- naive CD8+ T cells lacking CXCR3 (TNR3-). These receptors were obtained from a human donor in good health. Some clones in this sample may be carry-over from other donors' samples.

The chain couples TRBV12-3 or TRBV12-4 to TRBJ2-2; TCRdb selects TRBD1, and the lack of DNA leaves this call unchecked. The length of the CDR3 is 12 residues. CDR3 sequence: CASSLGVVELFF.

The V gene is TRBV9, the J gene TRBJ1-4. CDR1 SGDLS and CDR2 YYNGEE come from the germline V gene. The CDR3 spans 12 residues. The CDR3 loop is CASSVGDEKLFF.

The chain carries TRBV21-1 and TRBJ2-7; TCRdb returns TRBD1, unconfirmable since there is no DNA. TRBV21-1 is a pseudogene locus. The CDR3 loop spans 15 amino acids. CDR3 protein: CASSKAPQDPYEQYF.

The chain links TRBV4-1 to TRBJ2-7. The CDR3 is 15 amino acids. The germline gives CDR1 MGHRA, CDR2 YSYEKL. CDR3 loop: CASSQGTGASYEQYF.

V and J are TRBV28 and TRBJ2-4; TCRdb gives TRBD1 as the D gene, but with no DNA this cannot be confirmed. CDR3 length: 14 residues. In germline, CDR1 is MDHEN, CDR2 SYDVKM. CDR3 amino acids: CASSPQTGKNIQYF.

This rearrangement joins TRBV20-1 to TRBJ2-1; TCRdb calls TRBD1, which cannot be checked without DNA. CDR3 size: 12 residues. Germline V lookup: CDR1 DFQATT, CDR2 SNEGSKA (reference sequence). The CDR3 region is CSPWAGNNEQFF.

V gene TRBV29-1 combines with J gene TRBJ2-7; TCRdb designates TRBD1, a call that cannot be tested without DNA. The V gene's germline CDR1 is SQVTM and CDR2 ANQGSEA. This CDR3 has 13 residues. CDR3 protein: CSVAGQGIYEQYF.

The chain is built from TRBV7-9 and TRBJ2-3; TCRdb outputs TRBD1, but without DNA this stays unchecked. This CDR3 has 16 amino acids. Germline CDR1 is SEHNR and CDR2 is FQNEAQ (reference sequence). The CDR3 sequence: CASSPWDTRQEDTQYF.

The chain uses TRBV5-1 and TRBJ2-7; absent DNA, TCRdb's TRBD1 call cannot be checked. The CDR3 runs to 14 residues. Germline V gene lookup returns CDR1 SGHRS and CDR2 YFSETQ. CDR3 amino acids: CASSFSQGSYEQYF.

The chain employs TRBV29-1 and TRBJ2-1; the TCRdb call, TRBD2, lacks DNA for checking. CDR1 and CDR2 (germline): SQVTM, ANQGSEA. This CDR3 has 13 amino acids. CDR3: CSVRAGAGNEQFF.

V gene TRBV20-1 combines with J gene TRBJ2-7; there is no DNA to check the TCRdb D call of TRBD2. Germline V gene data show CDR1 as DFQATT and CDR2 as SNEGSKA (reference sequence). This CDR3 spans 19 amino acids. CDR3 sequence: CSARDSGSRHGRTVWEQYF.

J is TRBJ1-5 and V is TRBV6-2 or TRBV6-3; TCRdb lists TRBD1, though no DNA is available to test this call. CDR3 length: 17 amino acids. CDR1 is MNHEY, CDR2 SVGEGT, per germline. CDR3 sequence reads: CASSYRDRGPRNQPQHF.

This clonotype counts as medium-sized by frequency. V gene TRBV6-2 or TRBV6-3 combines with J gene TRBJ2-1; TCRdb lists TRBD2, though no DNA is available to test this call. In germline, CDR1 is MNHEY, CDR2 SVGEGT. This CDR3 is 15 amino acids long. CDR3 sequence: CASSLAGGGYNEQFF.

The chain is built from TRBV25-1 and TRBJ1-5; the D call from TCRdb, TRBD1, cannot be confirmed without DNA. Germline assignment: CDR1 MGHDK and CDR2 SYGVNS. The CDR3 extends over 14 amino acids. The CDR3 sequence: CASSEGRGRLPQHF.